These 28 T cell receptor beta chains share one sample of origin, sequenced in a study of blood T cell repertoires in COVID-19. Generated by immunoSEQ multiplex PCR, the TCRdb table keeps only in-frame clones and is missing some. The sample consists of over 150,000 clones, around four fifths of them appearing once. The sample consisted of peripheral blood. These receptor sequences come from a woman between 65 and 79 years old who had recovered from COVID-19.

This sequence joins TRBV9 and TRBJ2-5; weak D call: TRBD2 (5 bases). Germline V lookup: CDR1 SGDLS, CDR2 YYNGEE. V lost 0 bases and J 4 bases, leaving 7 bases between the germline ends. This CDR3 spans 13 amino acids. This CDR3 is CASSVDRGETQYF. In DNA, the CDR3 is TGTGCCAGCAGCGTAGATCGGGGAGAGACCCAGTACTTC.

The V and J genes are TRBV7-6 and TRBJ1-2; TRBD1 agrees at 7 bases. V was clipped by 1 base and J by 5 bases; unmatched bases: 7. This CDR3 spans 15 amino acids. Looked up from germline, CDR1 is SGHVS and CDR2 is FNYEAQ. The CDR3 protein is CASSLGTGPEYGYTF. For the CDR3, the DNA is TGTGCCAGCAGCTTAGGGACAGGCCCCGAGTATGGCTACACCTTC. Variable domain in full (rest from reference TRBV7-6 and TRBJ1-2): GAGVSQSPRYKVTKRGQDVALRCDPISGHVSLYWYRQALGQGPEFLTYFNYEAQQDKSGLPNDRFSAERPEGSISTLTIQRTEQRDSAMYRCASSLGTGPEYGYTFGSGTRLTVV.

The chain carries TRBV5-6 and TRBJ1-3, with D perhaps TRBD1 (6 bases). The germline CDR1 and CDR2 sequences are SGHDT and YYEEEE. The CDR3 loop spans 14 amino acids. V was shortened by 4 bases and J by 4 bases, with 12 bases between the two germline ends. The CDR3 region is CASSPRGPGNTIYF. In DNA, the CDR3 is TGTGCCAGCAGCCCGCGGGGGCCCGGAAACACCATATATTTT.

The rearrangement uses TRBV5-1 and TRBJ1-1; 7 bases agree with TRBD1. This CDR3 region has 15 residues. Germline values: CDR1 SGHRS, CDR2 YFSETQ. V trimming: 0 bases; J trimming: 5 bases; junction bases outside the gene matches: 7. The CDR3 bases are TGCGCCAGCAGCTTGGCCCCACACAGGGGAACTGAAGCTTTCTTT. Its protein product is CASSLAPHRGTEAFF.

The gene calls are TRBV18 and TRBJ2-7; possible D gene TRBD1, 6 bases. The CDR3 contains 15 residues. V shed 2 bases and J shed 5 bases, with 16 bases lying between them. The germline CDR1 and CDR2 sequences are KGHSH and LQKENI. This CDR3 reads CASSPAGAVRNEQYF. CDR3 in DNA: TGTGCCAGCTCACCAGCAGGGGCGGTTCGGAACGAGCAGTACTTC.

The rearrangement uses TRBV11-3 and TRBJ2-7; tentative D call: TRBD1 (6 bases). Trimming took 4 bases from V and 0 from J, leaving 13 bases between them. Germline CDR1 reads SGHNT; CDR2 reads YENEEA. This CDR3 region has 15 residues. The CDR3 DNA sequence: TGTGCCAGCAGCTCGGGACATTCGAGCTCCTACGAGCAGTACTTC. Translation gives CASSSGHSSSYEQYF.

The chain carries TRBV4-1 and TRBJ1-2; D is perhaps TRBD1 (5 bases). Germline V gives CDR1 MGHRA, CDR2 YSYEKL. Between the trimmed V and J ends, which lost 3 bases and 8 bases, there was a span of 16 bases. The CDR3 is 14 amino acids. CDR3 region: CASSQSRQGPGYTF. The CDR3 nucleotides are TGCGCCAGCAGCCAGTCCCGCCAGGGCCCCGGCTACACCTTC.

The chain recombines TRBV5-8 with TRBJ2-5; 8 bases fit TRBD1. The CDR3 sequence is 14 residues long. Trimming took 5 bases from V and 5 from J; bases not matched to a gene: 8. Germline V gene data show CDR1 as SGHTS and CDR2 as YDEGEE. The DNA of the CDR3 is TGTGCCAGCAGACCCCTGGACAGGGAGGAGACCCAGTACTTC. Amino acid sequence: CASRPLDREETQYF.

The CDR3 loop is CASSWGRGTTYEQYF. For the CDR3, the DNA is TGTGCCAGCAGCTGGGGGCGGGGGACGACCTACGAGCAGTACTTC. This chain uses TRBV7-2 with TRBJ2-7; possible D gene TRBD2, 7 bases. CDR1 is SGHTA, CDR2 FQGNSA, per germline. The CDR3 has 15 residues. Between the trimmed V and J ends, which lost 4 bases and 2 bases, there was a span of 15 bases. Looking up the rest from reference TRBV7-2 and TRBJ2-7 gives the full variable domain: GAGVSQSPSNKVTEKGKDVELRCDPISGHTALYWYRQSLGQGLEFLIYFQGNSAPDKSGLPSDRFSAERTGGSVSTLTIQRTQQEDSAVYLCASSWGRGTTYEQYFGPGTRLTVT.

This chain connects TRBV19 to TRBJ1-6; 8 bases line up with TRBD1. J gave up 7 bases and V 5 bases, and 7 bases lay outside the gene matches. The CDR3 runs to 15 residues. Germline V CDR1 and CDR2: LNHDA, SQIVND (reference sequence). The CDR3: CASSSTGVENSPLHF. The CDR3 DNA follows: TGTGCCAGTAGTTCGACAGGGGTGGAGAATTCACCCCTCCACTTT.

V and J are TRBV19 and TRBJ1-1; D possibly corresponds to TRBD1 (5 bases). The CDR3 runs 14 residues. The V end lost 3 bases, the J end lost 5 bases, and 13 bases lay between the germline ends. Germline V gives CDR1 LNHDA, CDR2 SQIVND (reference sequence). The CDR3 loop reads CASSMWQGMTEAFF. The CDR3 DNA is TGTGCCAGTAGTATGTGGCAGGGAATGACTGAAGCTTTCTTT.

The gene calls are TRBV30 and TRBJ1-5; TRBD1 is a possible D gene (6 bases). CDR1 is GTSNPN and CDR2 is SVGIG in the germline V gene (reference sequence). V was trimmed by 3 bases and J by 7 bases, leaving 19 bases between them. CDR3 size: 15 residues. As DNA, the CDR3 is TGTGCCTGGAGGGGGACGGGGGGCGCGGAACAGCCCCAGCATTTT. This codes for CAWRGTGGAEQPQHF.

The CDR3 DNA reads as TGTGCCAGCAGTCCCCGGGGTAGCGGGAGGGGCACCGGGGAGCTGTTTTTT. Translated: CASSPRGSGRGTGELFF. The rearrangement links TRBV6-6 to TRBJ2-2, with TRBD2 identical over 11 bases. With V trimmed by 5 bases and J by 4 bases, 9 bases remained unmatched. This CDR3 is built from 17 residues. In germline, CDR1 is MNHNY, CDR2 SVGAGI (reference sequence).

This rearrangement joins TRBV29-1 to TRBJ1-4; TRBD1 matches at 8 bases. The CDR3 is 14 amino acids. The germline gives CDR1 SQVTM, CDR2 ANQGSEA. V shed 6 bases, J shed 1 base, and the junction held 4 bases outside the gene matches. The CDR3: CSVVGQGTNEKLFF. In DNA, the CDR3 is TGCAGCGTCGTAGGACAGGGAACTAATGAAAAACTGTTTTTT.

The V call is TRBV30, the J call TRBJ1-6; 9 positions agree with TRBD1. The V and J ends lost 3 bases and 4 bases, in that order; junction bases with no gene match: 13. Germline lookup yields CDR1 GTSNPN and CDR2 SVGIG (reference sequence). This CDR3 spans 18 amino acids. CDR3 sequence reads: CAWRTGDRGFWYNSPLHF. The CDR3 DNA reads as TGTGCCTGGAGGACTGGAGACAGGGGGTTTTGGTATAATTCACCCCTCCACTTT.

This clone has just a few counts. J is TRBJ2-3 and V is TRBV29-1; 10 nucleotides agree with TRBD1. CDR3 length equals 13 residues. V dropped 7 bases and J dropped 3; count of bases not matched to a gene: 4. CDR1 SQVTM and CDR2 ANQGSEA come from the germline V gene. CDR3 in amino acids: CSGGQGRTDTQYF. The CDR3, as DNA: TGCAGCGGGGGACAGGGGAGGACAGATACGCAGTATTTT.

The V and J genes are TRBV19 and TRBJ2-2; TRBD2 matches at 8 bases. The junction had 5 bases not matched to a gene; V was cut back by 10 bases and J by 1 base. This CDR3 is built from 14 residues. Germline values: CDR1 LNHDA, CDR2 SQIVND (reference sequence). The CDR3 here is CATGGTLNTGELFF. The CDR3 DNA sequence: TGTGCCACGGGGGGGACTCTGAACACCGGGGAGCTGTTTTTT. Looking up the rest from reference TRBV19 and TRBJ2-2 gives the full variable domain: DGGITQSPKYLFRKEGQNVTLSCEQNLNHDAMYWYRQDPGQGLRLIYYSQIVNDFQKGDIAEGYSVSREKKESFPLTVTSAQKNPTAFYLCATGGTLNTGELFFGEGSRLTVL.

J is TRBJ2-1 and V is TRBV5-1, with 9 nucleotides matching TRBD1. Unmatched junction bases numbered 10, after V lost 4 bases and J lost 8 bases. Germline V gives CDR1 SGHRS, CDR2 YFSETQ. CDR3 size: 15 residues. The DNA of the CDR3 is TGCGCCAGCAGCCCAACCGGGACAGGGTCCCATGAGCAGTTCTTC. Its translation is CASSPTGTGSHEQFF.

The gene calls are TRBV2 and TRBJ2-7; 10 bases are shared with TRBD2. Germline values: CDR1 SNHLY, CDR2 FYNNEI. The CDR3 has 14 amino acids. V shed 9 bases and J 2 bases; nucleotides not matched to a gene: 7. The CDR3 DNA reads as TGTGCCAGGGCGAGCGGGAGGGGAGCCTACGAGCAGTACTTC. This sequence encodes CARASGRGAYEQYF.

This chain joins TRBV5-6 and TRBJ2-3; 7 bases are a match to TRBD2. The CDR3 has 14 amino acids. V lost 4 bases, J lost 5 bases, and 7 bases stayed unmatched. Germline loops: CDR1 SGHDT, CDR2 YYEEEE. The CDR3 region has the DNA TGTGCCAGCAGCATGACTAGCTCTGGAGATACGCAGTATTTT. Its translation: CASSMTSSGDTQYF.

The V gene is TRBV7-2, the J gene TRBJ2-3; tentatively, D is TRBD2 (6 bases). There are 15 residues in the CDR3. Germline assignment: CDR1 SGHTA and CDR2 FQGNSA. V gave up 5 bases and J gave up 0 bases, with 12 bases separating them. CDR3 sequence (DNA): TGTGCCAGCAGCCGGGTTGGGACTAGCACAGATACGCAGTATTTT. It yields the protein CASSRVGTSTDTQYF.

The chain employs TRBV28 and TRBJ2-2, with 7 bases matching TRBD2. Trimming at V came to 7 bases and at J to 7 bases, leaving 3 bases not matched to a gene. The germline V gene encodes CDR1 MDHEN and CDR2 SYDVKM. The CDR3 sequence is 12 residues long. DNA for the CDR3: TGTGCCAGCACCTGGGGGGGCGGGGAGCTGTTTTTT. It codes for CASTWGGGELFF. Filled out from reference TRBV28 and TRBJ2-2, the complete variable domain reads DVKVTQSSRYLVKRTGEKVFLECVQDMDHENMFWYRQDPGLGLRLIYFSYDVKMKEKGDIPEGYSVSREKKERFSLILESASTNQTSMYLCASTWGGGELFFGEGSRLTVL.

This sequence joins TRBV5-4 and TRBJ1-2; D might be TRBD1 (6 bases). V was trimmed by 4 bases and J by 0 bases, leaving 10 bases between them. This CDR3 comprises 14 residues. Germline CDR1 SGHNT, CDR2 YYREEE (reference sequence). For the CDR3, the DNA is TGTGCCAGCAGCGCAGGGGCAGCTAACTATGGCTACACCTTC. Its translation: CASSAGAANYGYTF.

This clone was counted a few times. The V gene is TRBV4-1, the J gene TRBJ2-5; the D gene is possibly TRBD2 (5 bases). V was cut by 4 bases and J by 5 bases, with 11 bases left in between. Looked up from germline, CDR1 is MGHRA and CDR2 is YSYEKL. The CDR3 runs to 13 residues. CDR3 sequence: CASSRGPRETQYF. As DNA, the CDR3 is TGCGCCAGCAGCCGCGGGCCTCGGGAGACCCAGTACTTC.

The chain recombines TRBV10-2 with TRBJ1-5; 8 bases match TRBD1. Germline CDR1 and CDR2: WSHSY and SAAADI. The V and J ends lost 6 bases and 7 bases, in that order; junction bases with no gene match: 8. The CDR3 consists of 14 residues. For the CDR3, the DNA is TGCGCCAGCAGCCCGGCAGGGGGCCGGCAGCCCCAGCATTTT. Protein sequence: CASSPAGGRQPQHF.

This chain joins TRBV25-1 and TRBJ2-1; 7 bases map to TRBD2. Germline V gene data show CDR1 as MGHDK and CDR2 as SYGVNS. The CDR3 runs 11 residues. The ends lost 8 bases at V and 8 bases at J; junction bases unmatched: 3. The CDR3 coding sequence is TGTGCCAGCCGACTAGCTGATGAGCAGTTCTTC. Its protein is CASRLADEQFF.

The chain is built from TRBV12-3 or TRBV12-4 and TRBJ2-1; 10 bases match TRBD1. The CDR3 consists of 13 residues. The V gene end was trimmed by 7 bases and the J gene end by 9 bases; junction bases not matched to a gene: 6. Written as DNA, the CDR3 is TGTGCCAGCACCCAGACAGGGGGCGGTGAGCAGTTCTTC. Its protein product is CASTQTGGGEQFF.

This clone was observed a handful of times. The V gene is TRBV19, the J gene TRBJ1-5; 10 nucleotides align to TRBD1. Per germline, CDR1 LNHDA and CDR2 SQIVND (reference sequence). With V trimmed by 5 bases and J by 5 bases, 3 bases remained unmatched. CDR3 length equals 14 residues. The CDR3 nucleotides are TGTGCCAGTAGTCTCGGGACAGGGGATCAGCCCCAGCATTTT. Protein: CASSLGTGDQPQHF.